These 17 T cell receptor beta chains came from one sample sequenced in a study of T cell changes during pregnancy in multiple sclerosis. TCRdb's table, derived via immunoSEQ multiplex PCR, lists solely in-frame clones and lacks some. The data hold 60,000 or so clones, with 75% to 95% observed a single time. The specimen was peripheral blood, collected before pregnancy. The origin of the receptors is a female donor with multiple sclerosis, enrolled in a pregnancy study.

The V gene is TRBV13, the J gene TRBJ2-7; the match to TRBD1 covers 8 bases. CDR3 size: 15 residues. V trimming: 4 bases; J trimming: 2 bases; junction bases outside the gene matches: 7. The germline CDR1 and CDR2 sequences are PRHDT and FYEKMQ (reference sequence). CDR3 sequence reads: CASSSRTGNTYEQYF. The CDR3 DNA follows: TGTGCCAGCAGCTCCCGGACAGGGAACACCTACGAGCAGTACTTC.

The chain combines TRBV7-9 with TRBJ2-1; TRBD2 matches 9 bases. There are 16 residues in the CDR3. Germline CDR1 is SEHNR and CDR2 is FQNEAQ (reference sequence). J gave up 9 bases and V 1 base, and 10 bases lay outside the gene matches. The CDR3 DNA reads as TGTGCCAGCAGCTTAGACTCCCTAGCGGGGTACGGTGAGCAGTTCTTC. Protein sequence: CASSLDSLAGYGEQFF.

The chain joins TRBV7-9 to TRBJ1-2, with 7 nucleotides matching TRBD1. Per the germline V gene, CDR1 is SEHNR and CDR2 is FQNEAQ (reference sequence). Losses at the gene ends were 4 bases for V and 4 bases for J; bases not matched to a gene: 6. The CDR3 runs 14 residues. CDR3 sequence: CASSSTGVGYGYTF. The CDR3 coding sequence is TGTGCCAGCAGCTCAACAGGGGTTGGCTATGGCTACACCTTC.

The rearrangement joins TRBV4-1 to TRBJ2-3, with 15 nucleotides matching TRBD2. This CDR3 contains 20 residues. With 3 bases clipped from V and 1 base from J, the junction kept 11 bases outside the gene matches. Per germline, CDR1 MGHRA and CDR2 YSYEKL. DNA of the CDR3: TGCGCCAGCAGCCATCGCGGACTAGCGGGGGGGCTTGCAGGCACAGATACGCAGTATTTT. It translates to CASSHRGLAGGLAGTDTQYF.

The CDR3 region has the DNA TGTGCCAGCAGTTACCCAGGGGACTATGGCTACACCTTC. Residues: CASSYPGDYGYTF. J is TRBJ1-2 and V is TRBV6-6; D might be TRBD1 (6 bases). V shed 2 bases and J shed 3 bases, with 7 bases lying between them. The germline V gene encodes CDR1 MNHNY and CDR2 SVGAGI (reference sequence). This CDR3 has 13 amino acids.

The CDR3: CASSQDLGGAETQYF. As DNA, the CDR3 is TGTGCCAGCAGCCAAGACTTAGGGGGGGCAGAGACCCAGTACTTC. The chain carries TRBV4-2 and TRBJ2-5; D possibly corresponds to TRBD2 (7 bases). CDR1 and CDR2 (germline): LGHNA, YNFKEQ. The CDR3 sequence is 15 residues long. Trimming took off 0 bases at V and 4 bases at J, with 12 bases between the two ends.

The chain carries TRBV19 and TRBJ1-2; D is perhaps TRBD1 (5 bases). The CDR3 length is 12 residues. V lost 7 bases to trimming and J lost 3 bases, with 9 bases between them. Germline V gives CDR1 LNHDA, CDR2 SQIVND (reference sequence). CDR3 sequence (DNA): TGTGCCAGTATATCCAGGGACTATGGCTACACCTTC. Its protein is CASISRDYGYTF. The whole variable domain, filled in from reference TRBV19 and TRBJ1-2, reads DGGITQSPKYLFRKEGQNVTLSCEQNLNHDAMYWYRQDPGQGLRLIYYSQIVNDFQKGDIAEGYSVSREKKESFPLTVTSAQKNPTAFYLCASISRDYGYTFGSGTRLTVV.

V usage is TRBV2 and J usage is TRBJ2-5, with TRBD2 as a possible D gene (6 bases). Germline V lookup: CDR1 SNHLY, CDR2 FYNNEI. The CDR3 is 14 amino acids. Between the trimmed V and J ends, which lost 9 bases and 5 bases, there was a span of 19 bases. CDR3 nucleotides: TGTGCCAGTCACACCCGGAGGGGAGGTGAGACCCAGTACTTC. Translation gives CASHTRRGGETQYF.

This chain connects TRBV9 to TRBJ2-1, with 8 bases identical to TRBD2. Germline-derived CDR1 and CDR2 are SGDLS and YYNGEE. The CDR3 loop spans 16 amino acids. V dropped 4 bases and J dropped 7; count of bases not matched to a gene: 13. The CDR3: CASSSLAGRIVNEQFF. In DNA form, the CDR3 reads TGTGCCAGCAGCTCTTTAGCGGGGCGCATCGTTAATGAGCAGTTCTTC.

The J gene is TRBJ2-7, the V gene TRBV30, with D perhaps TRBD1 (6 bases). The CDR3 spans 12 residues. The V end was cut by 2 bases, the J end by 11 bases, with 16 bases between. In germline, CDR1 is GTSNPN, CDR2 SVGIG (reference sequence). Written as DNA, the CDR3 is TGTGCCTGGAGTCCTTCCGGGACATCGGAGTACTTC. Translation: CAWSPSGTSEYF. Looking up the rest from reference TRBV30 and TRBJ2-7 gives the full variable domain: SQTIHQWPATLVQPVGSPLSLECTVEGTSNPNLYWYRQAAGRGLQLLFYSVGIGQISSEVPQNLSASRPQDRQFILSSKKLLLSDSGFYLCAWSPSGTSEYFGPGTRLTVT.

CDR3 protein: CATSSRETQYF. The CDR3 region has the DNA TGTGCCACCAGCAGTCGAGAGACCCAGTACTTC. The V and J genes are TRBV15 and TRBJ2-5; D gene unclear. The CDR3 sequence is 11 residues long. Trimming left V 3 bases short and J 4 bases short, with 3 bases between. Germline lookup yields CDR1 LNHNV and CDR2 YYDKDF (reference sequence).

The genes are TRBV7-2 and TRBJ2-3, with TRBD2 matching over 8 bases. CDR3 size: 13 residues. Germline V CDR1 and CDR2: SGHTA, FQGNSA. The V and J ends lost 6 bases and 15 bases, in that order; junction bases with no gene match: 14. CDR3 coding DNA: TGTGCCAGCAGGAAATCCGGGACTAGAGTTCCTTATTTT. Encoded protein: CASRKSGTRVPYF.

This clone occurred once. J is TRBJ1-2 and V is TRBV18; D remains ambiguous. CDR3 length: 13 amino acids. Between the trimmed V and J ends, which lost 6 bases and 7 bases, there was a span of 15 bases. Germline CDR1 is KGHSH and CDR2 is LQKENI. The CDR3 spells CASSEVVAGGYTF. The CDR3 DNA sequence: TGTGCCAGCTCTGAAGTGGTGGCGGGTGGCTACACCTTC.

The V and J genes are TRBV2 and TRBJ1-2, with TRBD1 identical over 9 bases. CDR3 length: 14 amino acids. The V and J ends lost 6 bases and 5 bases, in that order; junction bases with no gene match: 7. The germline gives CDR1 SNHLY, CDR2 FYNNEI. As DNA, the CDR3 is TGTGCCAGCAGGCAGCCGGGACAGGGATATGGCTACACCTTC. It specifies CASRQPGQGYGYTF.

The V gene is TRBV21-1, the J gene TRBJ2-1; the table's D call, TRBD2, was not checked against the DNA. TRBV21-1 is described as a pseudogene. This CDR3 is 17 amino acids long. CDR3 in DNA: TGTGCCAGCAGCAAAGAGACTAGCGGGGGGGCCACTGGTGAGCAGTTCTTC. Protein: CASSKETSGGATGEQFF.

The chain is built from TRBV9 and TRBJ2-2, with a weak D call TRBD2 (6 bases). Trimming pared 4 bases from V and 0 bases from J, leaving 10 bases between. Germline values: CDR1 SGDLS, CDR2 YYNGEE. This CDR3 is built from 15 residues. The CDR3 DNA reads TGTGCCAGCAGCCCTCGCGGGGCGAACACCGGGGAGCTGTTTTTT. Encoded protein: CASSPRGANTGELFF.

The chain employs TRBV7-2 and TRBJ1-1, with D perhaps matching TRBD1 (6 bases). The CDR3 consists of 13 residues. CDR1 and CDR2 (germline): SGHTA, FQGNSA. The ends were cut back, 1 base at V and 7 bases at J, with 10 bases in the middle. CDR3 coding DNA: TGTGCCAGCAGCTTAGTCCAGGGGAATGAAGCTTTCTTT. It encodes CASSLVQGNEAFF. The full variable domain, with the rest looked up from reference TRBV7-2 and TRBJ1-1, is GAGVSQSPSNKVTEKGKDVELRCDPISGHTALYWYRQSLGQGLEFLIYFQGNSAPDKSGLPSDRFSAERTGGSVSTLTIQRTQQEDSAVYLCASSLVQGNEAFFGQGTRLTVV.